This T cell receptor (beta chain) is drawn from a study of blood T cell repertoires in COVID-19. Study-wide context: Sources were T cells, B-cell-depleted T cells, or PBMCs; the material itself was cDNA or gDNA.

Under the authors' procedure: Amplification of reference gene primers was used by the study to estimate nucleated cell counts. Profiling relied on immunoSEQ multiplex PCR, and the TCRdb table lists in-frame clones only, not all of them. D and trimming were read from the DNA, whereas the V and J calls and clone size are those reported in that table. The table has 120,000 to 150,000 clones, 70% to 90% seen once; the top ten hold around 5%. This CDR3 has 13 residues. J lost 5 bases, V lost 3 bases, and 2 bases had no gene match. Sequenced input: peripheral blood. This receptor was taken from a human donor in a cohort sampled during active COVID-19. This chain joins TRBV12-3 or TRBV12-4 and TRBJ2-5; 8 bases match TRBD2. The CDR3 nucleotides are TGTGCCAGCAGTTTCCGCGGGGGGGAGACCCAGTACTTC. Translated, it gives CASSFRGGETQYF.